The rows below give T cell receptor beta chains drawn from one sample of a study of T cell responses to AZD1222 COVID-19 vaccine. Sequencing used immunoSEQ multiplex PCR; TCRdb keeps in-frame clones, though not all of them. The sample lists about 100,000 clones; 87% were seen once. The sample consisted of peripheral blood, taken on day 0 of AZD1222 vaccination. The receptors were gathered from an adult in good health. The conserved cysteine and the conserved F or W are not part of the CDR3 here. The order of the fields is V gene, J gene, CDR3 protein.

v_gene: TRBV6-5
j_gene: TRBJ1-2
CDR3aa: ASRGPGYT

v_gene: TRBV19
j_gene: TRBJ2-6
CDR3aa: ASSIAGQGSTGANVLT

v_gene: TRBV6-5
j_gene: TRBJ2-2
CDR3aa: ASSPRAGELF

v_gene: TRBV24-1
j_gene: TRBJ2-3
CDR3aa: ATSDLAGDTDTQY

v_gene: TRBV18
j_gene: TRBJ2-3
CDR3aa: ASSPAGGSLDTQY

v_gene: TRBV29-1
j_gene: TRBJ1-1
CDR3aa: SVDRRLNTEAF

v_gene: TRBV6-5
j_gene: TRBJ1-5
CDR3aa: ASSTSSNQPQH

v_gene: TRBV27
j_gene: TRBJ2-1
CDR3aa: ASSPRQGVVNEQF

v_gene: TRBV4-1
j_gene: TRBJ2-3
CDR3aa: ASSQVSDTQY

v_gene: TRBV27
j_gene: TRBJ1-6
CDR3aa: ASSFQGAYNSPLH

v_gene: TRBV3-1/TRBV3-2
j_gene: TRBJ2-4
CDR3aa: ASSFWLPLQRKNIQY

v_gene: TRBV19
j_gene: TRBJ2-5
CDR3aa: ASSNGREWKETQY

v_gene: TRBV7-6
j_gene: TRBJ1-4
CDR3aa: ASSLAPGSGEKLF

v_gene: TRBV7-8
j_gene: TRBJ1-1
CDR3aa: ASSLPASEAF

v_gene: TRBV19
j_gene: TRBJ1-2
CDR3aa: ASSYLRAAGEYGYT

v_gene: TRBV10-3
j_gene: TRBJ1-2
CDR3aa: AISGGQGTLNYGYT

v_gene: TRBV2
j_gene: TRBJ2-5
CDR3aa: ASAGDGGETQY

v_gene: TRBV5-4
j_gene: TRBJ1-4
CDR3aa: ASSLALREKLF

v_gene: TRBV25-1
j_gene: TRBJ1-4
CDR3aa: ASISRGNEKLF

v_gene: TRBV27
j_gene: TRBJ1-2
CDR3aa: ASSTGQGPNYGYT

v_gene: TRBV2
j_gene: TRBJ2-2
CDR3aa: ASTIDRGDGELF

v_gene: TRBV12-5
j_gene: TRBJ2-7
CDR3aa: ASGLEEGFEQY

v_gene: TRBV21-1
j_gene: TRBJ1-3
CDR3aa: ASSTLPGGSGNTIY

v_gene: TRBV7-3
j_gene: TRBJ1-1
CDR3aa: ASSLSRTSEAF

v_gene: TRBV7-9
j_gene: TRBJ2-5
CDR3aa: ASSTSGTAYQETQY

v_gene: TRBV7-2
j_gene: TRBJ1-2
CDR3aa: ASSLGRYGYT

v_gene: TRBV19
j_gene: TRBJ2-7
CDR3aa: AMTGVKGPLSGRGSYEQY

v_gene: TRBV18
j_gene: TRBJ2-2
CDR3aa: ASSPGTGNTGELF

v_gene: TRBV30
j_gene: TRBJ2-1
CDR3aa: AWTGLGNEQF

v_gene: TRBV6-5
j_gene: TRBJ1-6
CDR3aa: ASRDGTGDSPLH

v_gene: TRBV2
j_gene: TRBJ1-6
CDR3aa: ASSKGQPGYNSPLH

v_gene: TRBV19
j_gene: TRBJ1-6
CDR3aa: ASSKTGDSPLH

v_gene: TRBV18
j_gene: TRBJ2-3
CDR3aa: ASSPAQGRTDTQY

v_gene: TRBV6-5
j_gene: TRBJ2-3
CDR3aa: ASSYGGDPPTDTQY

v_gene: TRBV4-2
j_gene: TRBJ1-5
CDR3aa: ASSQEDQGAQPQH

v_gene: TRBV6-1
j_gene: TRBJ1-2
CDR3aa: ASSEAGFGYT

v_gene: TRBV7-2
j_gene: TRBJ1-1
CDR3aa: ASSPGRWTTEAF

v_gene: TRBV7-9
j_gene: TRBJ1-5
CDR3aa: ASSLGEWEGQPQH

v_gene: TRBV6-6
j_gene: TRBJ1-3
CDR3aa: ASSYGDRVGNTIY

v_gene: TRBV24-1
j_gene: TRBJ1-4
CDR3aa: ATSDPAQGEKLF

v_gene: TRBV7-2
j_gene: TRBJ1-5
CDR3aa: ASSPTNVNQPQH

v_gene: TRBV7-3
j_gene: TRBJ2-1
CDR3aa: ASSLAPLARNEQF

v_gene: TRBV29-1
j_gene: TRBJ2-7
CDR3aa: SVTVGREQY

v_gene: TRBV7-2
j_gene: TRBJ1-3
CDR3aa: ASSYTPEDPRNTIY